This TCR beta chain was captured by sequencing in a study of T cell responses to AZD1222 COVID-19 vaccine (dated by TCRdb to about 2021). About the investigation overall: Because spike-specific TCR depth and breadth did not differ between the two schedules, AZD1222 recipients who got a second dose at roughly 4 weeks were pooled with those who got a second dose at roughly 12 weeks. TCR sequencing was performed for roughly 250 trial participants, of whom about 200 were given two doses of AZD1222 and approximately 26 were given two doses of MenACWY control vaccine. Enrollment into the trials was organized by age into subgroups of 18-55, 56-69 and 70-plus years, and those subgroups contained roughly 150, 30 and 60 TCR-sequenced participants, respectively. Broad study findings and their caveats: In the small 56-69-year group, the increase in depth fell short of significance, most likely because of low power. After two AZD1222 doses, spike-specific TCR breadth and depth were significantly higher than at day 0 and than in MenACWY recipients. Reportedly, close to half of the unique spike-specific TCRs recognized epitopes lying outside the regions that are mutated in the B.1.351 and B.1.1.7 variants. Conclusions about previously exposed vaccinees are limited because only a handful of AZD1222 recipients were SARS-CoV-2 seropositive at baseline. The vaccine-associated CD4 TCRs covered the entire spike protein, and the dominant responses fell in regions 160-218 and 743-854. Because no day 14 peak-response samples were available, the repertoires could be characterized only after the peak T cell response. Most participants were white British and females outnumbered males, and the authors suggested that clonal diversity may have been underestimated.

Worth noting for this clone: This clone's antigen is unknown. No per-base quality is available; no much larger clone lies one base away.

The sample's time point label is to be understood as: baseline before first vaccination. Vaccinee samples came from UK trials COV001 and COV002, including a single-blind randomized controlled phase 2/3 trial of AZD1222 (ChAdOx1 nCoV-19) in healthy adults. For TCRbeta chain sequencing, PBMC samples from trial participants were taken at day 0 and at day 28 after the second dose. The CDR3 regions of human TCRbeta chains were analyzed by immunosequencing. From the authors' description of their analysis: TCRs in the repertoires were matched against a reference library of SARS-CoV-2-specific TCRs that had been generated with the MIRA antigen-specificity platform. Breadth meant the fraction of unique TCRs that were SARS-CoV-2-associated, whereas depth meant the fraction of total T cells that were SARS-CoV-2-associated. Using the MIRA data, every spike-specific TCR was mapped to the spike region that the TCR reacted to and assigned to either a CD4 or a CD8 class. Log10-transformed breadth and depth values were compared by one-way ANOVA with Sidak's multiple comparisons tests. TCRdb holds this immuneACCESS table with in-frame rearrangements only. Some clones are missing; in checked studies, unresolved V genes explain under half, and the rest has no known cause. Clone size and V and J calls were adopted from that table, with D and trimming inferred from the DNA. The sample table lists approximately 97,000 clones, about four fifths of them with a count of one. The top ten clones comprise about 15% of the sample.

The CDR1 and CDR2 encoded by the germline V gene (reference sequence) are SEHNR and FQNEAQ. At the junction V is shortened by 3 bases and J by 1 base, with 10 bases in between. The CDR3 measures 15 amino acids from cysteine to phenylalanine. The DNA shown is the 45-base CDR3, in frame from base 1. The sequenced sample was peripheral blood, obtained on day 0 of AZD1222 vaccination. The sequence links TRBV7-9 to TRBJ1-5, with TRBD1 perhaps the D gene, on 6 matching bases. This TCR came from an adult in good health. The DNA sequence reads TGTGCCAGCAGCTTCTCAGGGGCCAGCAATCAGCCCCAGCATTTT. This is translated as CASSFSGASNQPQHF.